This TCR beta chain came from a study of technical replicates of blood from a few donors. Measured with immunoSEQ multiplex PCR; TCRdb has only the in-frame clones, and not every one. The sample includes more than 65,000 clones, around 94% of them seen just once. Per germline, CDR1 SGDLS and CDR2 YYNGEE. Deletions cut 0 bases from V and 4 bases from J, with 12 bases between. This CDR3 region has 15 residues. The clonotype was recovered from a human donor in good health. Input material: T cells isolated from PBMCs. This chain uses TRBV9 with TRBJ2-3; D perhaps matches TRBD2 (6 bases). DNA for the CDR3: TGTGCCAGCAGCGTAGTGGGGGGACCCCCAGATACGCAGTATTTT. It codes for CASSVVGGPPDTQYF.